Described below is a single TCR beta chain sequence and its context. As yet, its antigen is unknown. This entry is derived from a study of a mutant IDH1 vaccine in newly diagnosed glioma. The V gene lost 6 bases and the J gene lost 5 bases, with 10 bases spanning the gap. Per the germline V gene, CDR1 is MDHEN and CDR2 is SYDVKM. CDR3 length: 12 residues. Time point of the sample: week 5, during vaccination. With topical imiquimod, each dose of the vaccine consisted of 300 ug of mutant IDH1 20-mer peptide. Clones were read by immunoSEQ multiplex PCR, and TCRdb kept only the in-frame ones, dropping some. The data contain 70,000 to 100,000 clones, roughly nine tenths of them singletons.

This chain links TRBV28 with TRBJ1-2, with no clear D. The specimen comprised PBMCs, sampled from a glioma patient whose treatment included an IDH1 peptide vaccine. This TCR was recovered from a woman between 50 and 59 years old with glioma. The CDR3 region is CASSRTVYGYTF. CDR3 nucleotide sequence: TGTGCCAGCAGCCGGACTGTTTATGGCTACACCTTC.